The source of this T cell receptor (beta chain) is a study of T cells after posttransplantation cyclophosphamide. Study findings and constraints: Recipient CMV seropositivity and CMV reactivation strongly tracked TRB clonality. TRB overlap between skin or GI tissue T cells and blood was limited. Donor CD8+ memory clones often dominated recipient blood repertoires at later times.

About this clone: The antigen remains unidentified.

Here immunoSEQ multiplex PCR was the method, and the copy in TCRdb shows in-frame clones only, minus some. Of about 20,000 clones listed, 89% are singletons. Sampled 1 year posttransplant, controls received myeloablative marrow transplants, methotrexate and a calcineurin inhibitor. The specimen comprised PBMCs, sampled after an allogeneic stem cell transplant with a calcineurin inhibitor and methotrexate. This TCR derives from a female patient aged 50-59 years who received an allogeneic stem cell transplant from an unrelated donor, was CMV-positive, and had chronic GVHD only. Some T cells may be graft donor cells.

Here the CDR3 reads CASYQTSANTGELFF. The DNA for the CDR3 is TGTGCCAGTTACCAGACTAGCGCAAACACCGGGGAGCTGTTTTTT. The genes are TRBV6-5 and TRBJ2-2, with 8 bases fitting TRBD2. V lost 9 bases to trimming and J lost 2 bases; unmatched junction nucleotides: 8. The germline CDR1 and CDR2 sequences are MNHEY and SVGAGI. This CDR3 region has 15 residues.